One TCR beta chain is described in this entry. Assay: immunoSEQ multiplex PCR; the TCRdb copy retains only in-frame clones and omits some. The table includes 45,000 to 50,000 clones, around nine tenths detected once. The data belong to a study of T cell changes during pregnancy in multiple sclerosis. The junction had 7 bases not matched to a gene; V was cut back by 8 bases and J by 6 bases. CDR3 length: 13 residues. CDR1 and CDR2 from the germline V gene are MRHNA and SNTAGT. This specimen consisted of CD4+ T cells from peripheral blood mononuclear cells, obtained in the second trimester of pregnancy. This chain uses TRBV6-4 with TRBJ1-1; 9 positions match TRBD1. The origin of this receptor is a female donor in good health, enrolled as a control in a pregnancy study. The CDR3 DNA follows: TGTGCCAGCGGGACAGGGTTGGGGTCTGAAGCTTTCTTT. Encoded protein: CASGTGLGSEAFF.